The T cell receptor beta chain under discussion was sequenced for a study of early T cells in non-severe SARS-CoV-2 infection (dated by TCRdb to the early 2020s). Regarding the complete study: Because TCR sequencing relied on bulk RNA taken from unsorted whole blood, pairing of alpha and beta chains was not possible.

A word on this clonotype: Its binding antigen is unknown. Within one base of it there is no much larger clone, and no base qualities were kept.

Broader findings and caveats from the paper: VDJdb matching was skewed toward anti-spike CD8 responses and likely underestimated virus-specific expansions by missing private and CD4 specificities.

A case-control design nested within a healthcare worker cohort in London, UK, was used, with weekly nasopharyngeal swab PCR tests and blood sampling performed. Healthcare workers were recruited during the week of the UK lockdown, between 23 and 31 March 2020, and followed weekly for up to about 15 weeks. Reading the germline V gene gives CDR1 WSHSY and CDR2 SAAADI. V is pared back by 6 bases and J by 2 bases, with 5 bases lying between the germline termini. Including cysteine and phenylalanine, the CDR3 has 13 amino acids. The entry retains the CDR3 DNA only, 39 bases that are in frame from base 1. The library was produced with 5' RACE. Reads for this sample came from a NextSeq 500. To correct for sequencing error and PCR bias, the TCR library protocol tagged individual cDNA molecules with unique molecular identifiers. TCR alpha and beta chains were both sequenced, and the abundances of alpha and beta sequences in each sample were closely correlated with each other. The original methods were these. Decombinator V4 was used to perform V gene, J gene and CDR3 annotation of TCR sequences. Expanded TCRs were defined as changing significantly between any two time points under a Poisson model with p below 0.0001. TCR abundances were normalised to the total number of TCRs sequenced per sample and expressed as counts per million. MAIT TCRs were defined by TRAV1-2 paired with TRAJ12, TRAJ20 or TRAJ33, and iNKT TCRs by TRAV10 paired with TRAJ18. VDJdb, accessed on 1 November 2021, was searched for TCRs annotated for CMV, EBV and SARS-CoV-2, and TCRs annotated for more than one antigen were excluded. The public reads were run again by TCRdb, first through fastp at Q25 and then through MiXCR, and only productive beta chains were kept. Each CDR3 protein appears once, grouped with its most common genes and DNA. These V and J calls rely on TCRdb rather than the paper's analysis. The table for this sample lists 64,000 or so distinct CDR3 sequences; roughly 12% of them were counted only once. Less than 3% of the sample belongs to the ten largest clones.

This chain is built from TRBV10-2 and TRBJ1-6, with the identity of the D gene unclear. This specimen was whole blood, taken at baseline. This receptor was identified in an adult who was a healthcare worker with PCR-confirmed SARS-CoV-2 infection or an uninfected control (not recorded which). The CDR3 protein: CASRGTYNSPLHF. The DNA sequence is TGCGCCAGCAGGGGCACCTATAATTCACCCCTCCACTTT.